This T cell receptor (beta chain) was observed in a study of T cell responses to AZD1222 COVID-19 vaccine. V lost 6 bases and J 8 bases, leaving 12 bases between the germline ends. The CDR3 sequence is 12 residues long. Clones were sequenced by immunoSEQ multiplex PCR, and TCRdb holds only the in-frame ones, with some missing. The sample records 150,000 to 200,000 clones, around 94% being singletons. The receptor comes from an adult who received the AZD1222 COVID-19 vaccine. The chain combines TRBV12-3 or TRBV12-4 with TRBJ2-3; no clear D. The sequenced sample was peripheral blood, obtained 28 days after the second AZD1222 dose. DNA of the CDR3: TGTGCCAGCAGCGCCCTGGAAAGTACGCAGTATTTT. Protein product: CASSALESTQYF.